Sequencing of this T cell receptor (beta chain) was carried out in a study of Ad26.COV2.S vaccination and SARS-CoV-2 variants. Background on the study: Each vaccinee took Ad26.COV2.S intramuscularly, once or twice 56 days apart.

This CDR3 has 11 residues. With 4 bases removed from V and 1 base from J, the gap between germline ends came to 1 base. Germline CDR1 MRHNA, CDR2 SNTAGT. A word on this clone: No antigen is known for it.

Overall study findings and caveats: Greater spike-specific TCR breadth was seen in vaccine recipients than in placebo recipients.

Treatment given: around 19 received Ad26.COV2.S at low or high dose, single or two shots; several received placebo; per-sample allocation not given. The samples were gathered on day 63 after the first injection of vaccine or placebo. A Boston adult aged 18-55 years was the donor. An Ad26 vector that expressed Wuhan-strain SARS-CoV-2 spike constituted the vaccine. Assay: immunoSEQ multiplex PCR; the TCRdb copy retains only in-frame clones and omits some. The data contain about 680,000 clones, approximately 88% of them seen just once; the ten biggest clones take up approximately 1.5%. Specimen: peripheral blood, collected in a trial of Ad26.COV2.S vaccine versus placebo. This rearrangement joins TRBV6-4 to TRBJ2-5; D gene uncertain. This receptor was taken from a person aged 18-65 years who received the Ad26.COV2.S COVID-19 vaccine or a placebo. CDR3 in DNA: TGTGCCAGCAGTGGCCAAGAGACCCAGTACTTC. Amino acid sequence: CASSGQETQYF.